This T cell receptor beta chain was identified in a study of cytomegalovirus exposure and HLA in healthy donors. Primers for the PCR totalled 60 Vbeta and 13 Jbeta. The repertoire was sequenced with immunoSEQ multiplex PCR; TCRdb's copy has only in-frame clones and lacks some. Of some 170,000 clones listed, around three quarters are singletons. Germline CDR1 is MNHEY and CDR2 is SMNVEV (reference sequence). The CDR3 covers 10 residues. Deletions cut 8 bases from V and 9 bases from J, with 11 bases between. The TCR sequence derives from a woman in her 30s in good health and CMV-seronegative. Sample: PBMCs. The chain uses TRBV27 and TRBJ2-7, with no clear D. CDR3 nucleotide sequence: TGTGCCAGCCCCTCTACGGGGCAGTACTTC. Translating gives CASPSTGQYF.